The clone carrying this T cell receptor beta chain came up many times. The antigen is not known. Breast cancer patients provided tissue from their axillary draining lymph nodes. The sample comes from a study of breast tumors, draining lymph nodes, adjacent tissues. Study findings and constraints: Tumors had less TCR diversity than lymph nodes, more than nontumor tissue. The data were judged consistent with most tumor T cells coming from lymph node and expanding in tumor. The lymph node origin of tumor T cells was framed as consistent with a hypothesis, not demonstrated. Luminal-like breast cancer showed significantly higher tumor–nontumor repertoire similarity than basal-like.

TCRdb used MiXCR to reprocess the multiplex PCR reads, holding one entry per CDR3 protein. The sample lists about 230,000 distinct CDR3 sequences, 32% occurring once. The CDR3 is 12 residues long. Trimming removed 6 bases from V and 5 bases from J, with 10 bases in between. Source material: axillary lymph node tissue. The TCR comes from a female donor with breast cancer. Some clones in this sample may be carry-over from other donors' samples. This chain connects TRBV12-3 or TRBV12-4 to TRBJ2-5; TRBD2 is a possible D gene (5 bases). The CDR3 coding sequence is TGTGCCAGCAGCTCCACGGGGGAGACCCAGTACTTC. As protein: CASSSTGETQYF.